What follows are 32 T cell receptor beta chains derived from one specimen sequenced in a study of cytomegalovirus exposure and HLA in healthy donors. TCRdb's table, derived via immunoSEQ multiplex PCR, lists solely in-frame clones and lacks some. Of about 110,000 clones listed, 88% are singletons. Sequencing was done on a sample of PBMCs. These receptors were taken from a woman between 18 and 30 years old in good health and CMV-seronegative.

The chain combines TRBV18 with TRBJ1-6, with TRBD1 as a possible D gene (6 bases). The germline V gene has CDR1 KGHSH and CDR2 LQKENI. This CDR3 has 15 residues. The V and J ends lost 3 bases and 10 bases respectively, with 16 bases between them. As DNA, the CDR3 is TGTGCCAGCTCACCGACCTACTACAGGGACTCACCCCTCCACTTT. It translates to CASSPTYYRDSPLHF.

The chain joins TRBV13 to TRBJ2-7; D remains ambiguous. Per the germline V gene, CDR1 is PRHDT and CDR2 is FYEKMQ (reference sequence). V lost 0 bases, J lost 1 base, and 4 bases lay in between. The CDR3 is made up of 13 amino acids. CDR3 nucleotide sequence: TGTGCCAGCAGCTTAGGCCGGTCCTACGAGCAGTACTTC. Amino acid sequence: CASSLGRSYEQYF.

The V and J genes are TRBV2 and TRBJ2-5; possibly TRBD1 for D (6 bases). The CDR3 is 15 residues long. Trimming left V 5 bases short and J 2 bases short, with 15 bases between. Germline V gives CDR1 SNHLY, CDR2 FYNNEI. The CDR3 sequence: CASSSLGTPQETQYF. For the CDR3, the DNA is TGTGCCAGCAGTTCACTCGGGACACCTCAAGAGACCCAGTACTTC.

The DNA of the CDR3 is TGTGCCAGCAGTTCGGCGGGGGTGAAATATGGCTACACCTTC. Translation gives CASSSAGVKYGYTF. The J gene is TRBJ1-2, the V gene TRBV6-6, with D possibly TRBD1 on 5 matching bases. This CDR3 is 14 amino acids long. Germline lookup yields CDR1 MNHNY and CDR2 SVGAGI (reference sequence). The V and J ends lost 4 bases and 5 bases respectively, with 14 bases between them.

This clone has a single count. The rearrangement joins TRBV28 to TRBJ2-7; 8 bases agree with TRBD2. V was clipped by 4 bases and J by 2 bases; unmatched bases: 7. The CDR3 has 15 amino acids. Germline V CDR1 and CDR2: MDHEN, SYDVKM. CDR3 in DNA: TGTGCCAGCAGTTATGGCGGGAGGCACACCTACGAGCAGTACTTC. This gives the protein CASSYGGRHTYEQYF.

The V gene is TRBV12-2, the J gene TRBJ2-7; the table's D call TRBD2 went unverified against the DNA. TRBV12-2 is shown as a pseudogene. This CDR3 region has 17 residues. Here the CDR3 reads CASRLAVEGRIIYEQYF. DNA of the CDR3: TGTGCAAGTCGCTTAGCAGTAGAGGGCAGGATAATCTACGAGCAGTACTTC.

The chain carries TRBV9 and TRBJ2-7; D may be TRBD2 (5 bases). This CDR3 comprises 15 residues. The V and J ends lost 1 base and 5 bases respectively, with 16 bases between them. Germline lookup yields CDR1 SGDLS and CDR2 YYNGEE. The CDR3 DNA follows: TGTGCCAGCAGCGTATCGGTAGGGAGTACGCACGAGCAGTACTTC. It encodes CASSVSVGSTHEQYF.

The V gene is TRBV7-2, the J gene TRBJ2-7; TRBD2 agrees at 7 bases. V trimming: 5 bases; J trimming: 3 bases; junction bases outside the gene matches: 7. The CDR3 has 14 residues. Germline values: CDR1 SGHTA, CDR2 FQGNSA. In DNA form, the CDR3 reads TGTGCCAGCAGCCTGGGACTAACCGACTACGAGCAGTACTTC. Protein product: CASSLGLTDYEQYF.

This chain joins TRBV5-1 and TRBJ1-4; D gene unclear. This CDR3 region has 14 residues. Germline CDR1 reads SGHRS; CDR2 reads YFSETQ. V was trimmed by 4 bases and J by 0 bases, leaving 7 bases between them. As DNA, the CDR3 is TGCGCCAGCAGCCCCAGTGCAACTAATGAAAAACTGTTTTTT. Amino acid sequence: CASSPSATNEKLFF.

The rearrangement uses TRBV5-6 and TRBJ2-7; D is possibly TRBD2 (6 bases). Germline V gene sequence: CDR1 SGHDT, CDR2 YYEEEE. V was clipped by 1 base and J by 6 bases, with 14 bases between them. The CDR3 is 14 amino acids. The CDR3 DNA is TGTGCCAGCAGCTTGCGACGGGGGTTCCGCGAGCAGTACTTC. It specifies CASSLRRGFREQYF.

Only one count was recorded for this clone. The CDR3 sequence: CASSQKGQGYEQYF. CDR3 DNA: TGTGCCAGCTCACAAAAGGGACAGGGATACGAGCAGTACTTC. The chain is built from TRBV18 and TRBJ2-7, with TRBD1 identical over 9 bases. This CDR3 is 14 amino acids long. J was trimmed by 4 bases and V by 4 bases; bases with no gene match: 5. In germline, CDR1 is KGHSH, CDR2 LQKENI.

The rearrangement joins TRBV28 to TRBJ1-2; no clear D gene. The CDR3 is 13 amino acids. Trimming took 5 bases from V and 1 from J, leaving 8 bases between them. Per the germline V gene, CDR1 is MDHEN and CDR2 is SYDVKM. This CDR3 is CASSITFNYGYTF. The CDR3 DNA follows: TGTGCCAGCAGTATAACATTTAACTATGGCTACACCTTC.

The V call is TRBV18, the J call TRBJ2-5; 7 bases line up with TRBD2. Looked up from germline, CDR1 is KGHSH and CDR2 is LQKENI. The CDR3 has 14 residues. Trimming at V came to 4 bases and at J to 0 bases, leaving 2 bases not matched to a gene. The CDR3: CASSQAGYQETQYF. The DNA for the CDR3 is TGTGCCAGCTCACAAGCGGGATACCAAGAGACCCAGTACTTC.

This sequence joins TRBV7-9 and TRBJ2-5, with TRBD2 matching over 12 bases. Germline V CDR1 and CDR2: SEHNR, FQNEAQ (reference sequence). The CDR3 totals 14 residues. The J segment lost 5 bases and the V segment lost 4 bases, leaving 2 bases of the junction unmatched. CDR3 sequence: CASSYTSGRETQYF. CDR3 nucleotide sequence: TGTGCCAGCAGCTACACTAGCGGGAGGGAGACCCAGTACTTC.

The rearrangement links TRBV30 to TRBJ1-2; D gene ambiguous. Trimming left V 0 bases short and J 5 bases short, with 7 bases between. Germline V gene data show CDR1 as GTSNPN and CDR2 as SVGIG (reference sequence). This CDR3 is 12 amino acids long. CDR3: CAWSVLGYGYTF. CDR3 DNA sequence: TGTGCCTGGAGTGTACTTGGTTATGGCTACACCTTC.

The gene calls are TRBV15 and TRBJ1-2, with D possibly TRBD1 on 5 matching bases. Germline assignment: CDR1 LNHNV and CDR2 YYDKDF (reference sequence). The CDR3 extends over 16 amino acids. Trimming removed 0 bases at V and 8 bases at J, with 19 bases between. DNA for the CDR3: TGTGCCACCAGCAGAGATATGGGGGTCTCCGCGGGGGGCTACACCTTC. Residues: CATSRDMGVSAGGYTF.

The rearrangement uses TRBV7-7 and TRBJ1-2; D unresolved. With 5 bases removed from V and 8 bases from J, the gap between germline ends came to 24 bases. The CDR3 sequence is 16 residues long. Per germline, CDR1 SSHAT and CDR2 FNYEAQ (reference sequence). The CDR3 reads CASSPLEALNHHGYTF. The CDR3 nucleotides read TGTGCCAGCAGCCCACTCGAGGCCTTAAACCACCACGGCTACACCTTC.

This rearrangement joins TRBV30 to TRBJ1-6, with TRBD1 identical over 7 bases. Germline V gene sequence: CDR1 GTSNPN, CDR2 SVGIG (reference sequence). Trimming cost V 3 bases and J 10 bases; bases outside gene matches: 6. CDR3 length: 13 amino acids. CDR3 sequence reads: CAWSRDRESPLHF. CDR3 DNA: TGTGCCTGGAGCCGAGACAGGGAATCACCCCTCCACTTT.

V is TRBV29-1 and J is TRBJ2-5; 9 positions agree with TRBD1. CDR1 is SQVTM and CDR2 is ANQGSEA in the germline V gene. The V and J ends lost 1 base and 5 bases, in that order; junction bases with no gene match: 8. This CDR3 region has 15 residues. The CDR3 coding sequence is TGCAGCGTTGAAGCCCGGGGACAGGGATTCGAGACCCAGTACTTC. Translated, it gives CSVEARGQGFETQYF.

The chain joins TRBV7-2 to TRBJ2-3; 13 bases match TRBD2. CDR3 size: 15 residues. Germline CDR1 reads SGHTA; CDR2 reads FQGNSA. Trimming took 5 bases from V and 11 from J; bases not matched to a gene: 10. As DNA, the CDR3 is TGTGCCAGCAGCCCGTCGGGACTAGCGGGGCCATGGCAGTATTTT. Residues: CASSPSGLAGPWQYF.

The chain carries TRBV6-1 and TRBJ1-2, with D maybe TRBD1 (6 bases). The V end was cut by 11 bases, the J end by 12 bases, with 13 bases between. This CDR3 spans 9 amino acids. In germline, CDR1 is MNHNS, CDR2 SASEGT. The CDR3 DNA follows: TGTGCCGGGCAGGGGAGAGACACCTTC. Translation gives CAGQGRDTF.

This clone was counted between two and nine times. The chain links TRBV30 to TRBJ1-4, with 11 nucleotides matching TRBD1. This CDR3 contains 14 residues. Germline lookup yields CDR1 GTSNPN and CDR2 SVGIG (reference sequence). Trimming removed 1 base from V and 7 bases from J; junction bases left unmatched: 2. The CDR3 loop reads CAWSEGTGGEKLFF. Here the CDR3 DNA reads TGTGCCTGGAGTGAGGGGACAGGGGGTGAAAAACTGTTTTTT.

This clone has only one observation. This rearrangement joins TRBV27 to TRBJ2-5; D is perhaps TRBD2 (7 bases). Germline V gene data show CDR1 as MNHEY and CDR2 as SMNVEV (reference sequence). The V end lost 2 bases, the J end lost 5 bases, and 9 bases lay between the germline ends. The CDR3 extends over 13 amino acids. CDR3 bases: TGTGCCAGCAGTTTAGGGGGGGCGGAGACCCAGTACTTC. It codes for CASSLGGAETQYF.

The V gene is TRBV14, the J gene TRBJ1-2; D may be TRBD1 (5 bases). The germline CDR1 and CDR2 sequences are SGHDN and FVKESK. Trimming removed 0 bases at V and 7 bases at J, with 12 bases between. There are 14 residues in the CDR3. This CDR3 is CASSQDRGTGGYTF. DNA of the CDR3: TGTGCCAGCAGCCAAGATAGGGGTACGGGTGGCTACACCTTC.

For the CDR3, the DNA is TGTGCCTGGAGTATGGGGCGGCCAGATACGCAGTATTTT. This gives the protein CAWSMGRPDTQYF. The chain joins TRBV30 to TRBJ2-3; a possible D gene is TRBD1 (5 bases). Trimming cost V 2 bases and J 4 bases, with 10 bases left between them. Looked up from germline, CDR1 is GTSNPN and CDR2 is SVGIG (reference sequence). The CDR3 is 13 amino acids.

The CDR3 here is CASSFSTRAFF. DNA for the CDR3: TGTGCCAGCAGCTTCTCGACGCGGGCTTTCTTT. The gene calls are TRBV7-2 and TRBJ1-1; D gene uncertain. The CDR3 runs 11 residues. CDR1 is SGHTA and CDR2 is FQGNSA in the germline V gene. Deletions cut 3 bases from V and 11 bases from J, with 10 bases between. Variable domain in full (rest from reference TRBV7-2 and TRBJ1-1): GAGVSQSPSNKVTEKGKDVELRCDPISGHTALYWYRQSLGQGLEFLIYFQGNSAPDKSGLPSDRFSAERTGGSVSTLTIQRTQQEDSAVYLCASSFSTRAFFGQGTRLTVV.

The rearrangement uses TRBV28 and TRBJ1-5; a weak D match, TRBD1 (6 bases). V lost 3 bases to trimming and J lost 1 base, with 10 bases between them. The CDR3 extends over 15 amino acids. CDR1 is MDHEN and CDR2 is SYDVKM in the germline V gene. CDR3 region: CASSFGRGSNQPQHF. CDR3 nucleotides: TGTGCCAGCAGTTTTGGCAGGGGCAGCAATCAGCCCCAGCATTTT.

In its sample, this clone was seen a few times. The chain is built from TRBV19 and TRBJ2-3; the match to TRBD2 covers 7 bases. Germline trimming cut 6 bases from V and 2 bases from J; bases unmatched to any gene: 8. From germline, CDR1 is LNHDA and CDR2 SQIVND (reference sequence). The CDR3 extends over 15 amino acids. CDR3 sequence reads: CASRLAGVTTDTQYF. CDR3 in DNA: TGTGCCAGTAGATTGGCGGGGGTCACCACAGATACGCAGTATTTT.

The chain has TRBV6-5 and TRBJ2-7, with a weak D call TRBD1 (6 bases). V was cut by 6 bases and J by 5 bases, with 11 bases left in between. The CDR3 is made up of 12 amino acids. CDR1 is MNHEY and CDR2 is SVGAGI in the germline V gene. CDR3 residues: CASSYQGNEQYF. CDR3 DNA sequence: TGTGCCAGCAGCTACCAGGGGAACGAGCAGTACTTC.

The count of this clone is one. The chain joins TRBV30 to TRBJ1-2; D not resolved. V was pared by 3 bases and J by 0 bases, with 17 bases between. The germline CDR1 and CDR2 sequences are GTSNPN and SVGIG (reference sequence). The CDR3 covers 16 residues. DNA of the CDR3: TGTGCCTGGAGCCATGATACCCTTTTAGCTAACTATGGCTACACCTTC. Its protein is CAWSHDTLLANYGYTF.

The chain couples TRBV2 to TRBJ1-2; 8 positions agree with TRBD1. The CDR3 runs 13 residues. J gave up 8 bases and V 4 bases, and 6 bases lay outside the gene matches. Germline CDR1 is SNHLY and CDR2 is FYNNEI. The CDR3 DNA reads as TGTGCCAGCAGTGTTGACAGGGGCGGCGGCTACACCTTC. Translation: CASSVDRGGGYTF.

This clone was counted only a few times. This rearrangement joins TRBV6-5 to TRBJ1-2; possible D gene TRBD1, 5 bases. The CDR3 is 13 amino acids. Trimming left V 5 bases short and J 1 base short, with 8 bases between. CDR1 MNHEY and CDR2 SVGAGI come from the germline V gene. The CDR3 region is CASSAQGNYGYTF. Written as DNA, the CDR3 is TGTGCCAGCAGTGCCCAGGGTAACTATGGCTACACCTTC.